These T cell receptor beta chains were read from a single sample in a study of T-cell reconstitution after alpha-beta-depleted transplantation in children. TCRdb re-derived calls from the PCR reads in MiXCR, one entry per CDR3 protein. The table shows approximately 520,000 distinct CDR3 sequences, with less than 35% occurring only once. The specimen was PBMCs from the stem cell graft donor, collected from the stem cell graft. These receptors were collected from a human donor who donated a stem cell graft to a child with aplastic anemia. Each CDR3 is given with its conserved first and last residue. Each record gives: J gene, V gene, clone size, D gene, CDR3 protein, CDR3 DNA. D genes are given only for firm matches. Clone sizes are given selectively: once, few, many, or a class where the clone is expanded.

>TRBJ2-5|TRBV5-4|few|NA
CASSPGGTGAHQETQYF
TGTGCCAGCAGCCCGGGGGGAACAGGGGCCCACCAAGAGACCCAGTACTTC
>TRBJ2-1|TRBV11-3|NA|NA
CASSLAGVLDEQFF
TGTGCCAGCAGCTTGGCCGGGGTCCTCGATGAGCAGTTCTTC
>TRBJ2-5|TRBV11-1|NA|TRBD1
CASSSRGIKETQYF
TGTGCCAGCAGCTCCAGGGGGATAAAAGAGACCCAGTACTTC
>TRBJ2-5|TRBV9|few|NA
CASSLRVGLGGVGETQYF
TGTGCCAGCAGCCTTCGGGTAGGACTAGGGGGTGTAGGCGAGACCCAGTACTTC
>TRBJ1-5|TRBV7-8|NA|NA
CASSVLRDNQPQHF
TGTGCCAGCAGCGTACTACGGGACAATCAGCCCCAGCATTTT
>TRBJ2-2|TRBV11-3|NA|NA
CASSPTEARTGELFF
TGTGCCAGCAGCCCGACCGAAGCTAGGACCGGGGAGCTGTTTTTT
>TRBJ1-5|TRBV7-2|NA|NA
CASSRLMNQPQHF
TGTGCCAGCAGTCGACTTATGAATCAGCCCCAGCATTTT
>TRBJ2-1|TRBV7-9|NA|TRBD2
CASSLEAGAPNEQFF
TGTGCCAGCAGCTTAGAAGCGGGAGCTCCCAATGAGCAGTTCTTC
>TRBJ2-1|TRBV29-1|few|NA
CSVLPDWGYEQFF
TGCAGCGTACTCCCTGACTGGGGGTATGAGCAGTTCTTC
>TRBJ1-2|TRBV2|NA|NA
CASSFGTTNYGYTF
TGTGCCAGCAGTTTTGGGACCACTAACTATGGCTACACCTTC
>TRBJ2-1|TRBV5-1|few|TRBD2
CASGQREAINEQFF
TGCGCCAGCGGGCAGCGGGAGGCCATCAATGAGCAGTTCTTC
>TRBJ2-4|TRBV4-3|NA|NA
CASSQARPGNIQYF
TGCGCCAGCAGCCAAGCTCGGCCCGGAAACATTCAGTACTTC
>TRBJ2-3|TRBV29-1|few|NA
CSGRQGTDTQYF
TGCAGCGGCCGCCAAGGGACAGATACGCAGTATTTT
>TRBJ2-3|TRBV7-9|NA|NA
CASSYRLPTDTQYF
TGTGCCAGCAGCTACAGGTTACCCACAGATACGCAGTATTTT
>TRBJ1-1|TRBV6-6|NA|NA
CASITYDNPEAFF
TGTGCCAGCATCACCTATGACAACCCTGAAGCTTTCTTT
>TRBJ1-1|TRBV5-1|NA|NA
CASSLEKGTEAFF
TGCGCCAGCAGCTTGGAAAAAGGAACTGAAGCTTTCTTT
>TRBJ2-2|TRBV20-1|few|TRBD2
CSAPSGGGTGELFF
TGCAGTGCCCCGAGCGGGGGAGGGACCGGGGAGCTGTTTTTT
>TRBJ1-4|TRBV11-2|NA|NA
CASSLGDGKLFF
TGTGCCAGCAGCTTAGGGGACGGGAAACTGTTTTTT
>TRBJ2-1|TRBV5-1|NA|TRBD2
CASSPTSGRINEQFF
TGCGCCAGCAGCCCGACTAGCGGGAGAATCAATGAGCAGTTCTTC
>TRBJ2-1|TRBV5-6|NA|TRBD1
CASEITSRDRQFF
TGTGCCAGCGAAATTACCTCCCGGGACAGACAGTTCTTC
>TRBJ2-3|TRBV24-1|few|NA
CATSDPSRSSTDTQYF
TGTGCCACCAGTGACCCTTCCCGTTCTAGCACAGATACGCAGTATTTT
>TRBJ2-7|TRBV30|NA|NA
CAWMVPARRYEQYF
TGTGCCTGGATGGTTCCGGCTCGCCGATACGAGCAGTACTTC
>TRBJ2-1|TRBV6-1|NA|TRBD1
CASRQGASYNEQFF
TGTGCCAGCAGACAGGGGGCTTCCTACAATGAGCAGTTCTTC
>TRBJ1-2|TRBV5-1|NA|TRBD1
CASSSGQEYGYTF
TGCGCCAGCAGCTCCGGACAGGAATATGGCTACACCTTC
>TRBJ2-3|TRBV18|NA|NA
CASSETRGTDTQYF
TGTGCCAGCTCCGAAACGAGGGGCACAGATACGCAGTATTTT
>TRBJ1-5|TRBV15|few|NA
CATSLVTAQGPQHF
TGTGCCACCAGCCTCGTGACAGCGCAAGGGCCCCAGCATTTT
>TRBJ2-5|TRBV27|NA|TRBD1
CASKRGRDETQYF
TGTGCCAGCAAAAGGGGGCGCGATGAGACCCAGTACTTC
>TRBJ2-2|TRBV4-3|few|TRBD2
CASSQDRTSGRFTGELFF
TGCGCCAGCAGCCAAGATCGGACTAGCGGGAGATTCACCGGGGAGCTGTTTTTT
>TRBJ1-5|TRBV12-3/TRBV12-4|NA|NA
CASSFGEGSNQPQHF
TGTGCCAGCAGTTTTGGGGAGGGGAGCAATCAGCCCCAGCATTTT
>TRBJ2-5|TRBV5-1|few|TRBD1
CASNPGTGGETQYF
TGCGCCAGCAACCCAGGGACAGGTGGTGAGACCCAGTACTTC
>TRBJ2-3|TRBV11-3|NA|NA
CASSSREEGANTDTQYF
TGTGCCAGCAGCTCTCGAGAGGAAGGGGCTAACACAGATACGCAGTATTTT
>TRBJ2-1|TRBV7-9|NA|NA
CASSLNAPNRHEQFF
TGTGCCAGCAGCTTGAACGCGCCGAATAGGCATGAGCAGTTCTTC
>TRBJ2-6|TRBV4-3|few|NA
CASSQDRSGWSGANVLTF
TGCGCCAGCAGCCAAGACAGGTCAGGTTGGTCTGGGGCCAACGTCCTGACTTTC
>TRBJ1-5|TRBV29-1|few|TRBD1
CSVGTGDNQPQHF
TGCAGCGTTGGGACAGGGGACAATCAGCCCCAGCATTTT
>TRBJ2-7|TRBV28|NA|TRBD2
CASSLGGSHEQYF
TGTGCCAGCAGTTTGGGAGGGTCCCACGAGCAGTACTTC
>TRBJ2-4|TRBV27|few|TRBD2
CASSSPFLAGENIQYF
TGTGCCAGCAGTTCCCCCTTCCTAGCGGGAGAAAACATTCAGTACTTC
>TRBJ1-1|TRBV19|few|NA
CASSSSGTMNTEAFF
TGTGCCAGTAGTTCCTCGGGCACCATGAACACTGAAGCTTTCTTT
>TRBJ2-3|TRBV29-1|NA|NA
CSVESSPPLYF
TGCAGCGTTGAAAGTTCCCCACCGCTGTATTTT
>TRBJ1-6|TRBV4-3|once|TRBD1
CASSQGRPTGSGSPLHF
TGCGCCAGCAGCCAAGGTCGGCCGACAGGGTCAGGCTCACCCCTCCACTTT
>TRBJ2-3|TRBV6-1|NA|TRBD2
CASTGRGRAADTQYF
TGTGCCAGCACCGGTCGCGGGAGGGCGGCAGATACGCAGTATTTT
>TRBJ2-1|TRBV20-1|NA|TRBD2
CSASSPGTSPYNEQFF
TGCAGTGCTAGTTCACCCGGGACTAGCCCCTACAATGAGCAGTTCTTC
>TRBJ2-1|TRBV7-2|NA|TRBD2
CASGLAGRNEQFF
TGTGCCAGCGGACTAGCGGGTCGAAATGAGCAGTTCTTC
>TRBJ2-2|TRBV20-1|NA|TRBD2
CSARDRRGSNTGELFF
TGCAGTGCTAGAGATCGGCGCGGGAGTAACACCGGGGAGCTGTTTTTT
>TRBJ2-1|TRBV5-8|few|TRBD2
CASRLTGLAMDEQFF
TGTGCCAGCAGACTGACTGGACTAGCCATGGATGAGCAGTTCTTC
>TRBJ1-5|TRBV12-3/TRBV12-4|few|NA
CASRAGTSNQPQHF
TGTGCCAGCAGGGCCGGGACTAGCAATCAGCCCCAGCATTTT
>TRBJ1-1|TRBV20-1|once|NA
CSARAGTAQTEAFF
TGCAGTGCTAGGGCAGGGACCGCGCAGACTGAAGCTTTCTTT
>TRBJ1-4|TRBV18|NA|NA
CASSPPGGKANEKLFF
TGTGCCAGCTCACCACCGGGGGGCAAAGCTAATGAAAAACTGTTTTTT
>TRBJ2-3|TRBV11-1|few|TRBD2
CASSSPGLAGRYTDTQYF
TGTGCCAGCAGCTCCCCCGGACTAGCGGGGAGGTACACAGATACGCAGTATTTT
>TRBJ2-3|TRBV5-8|NA|NA
CASSLWEAGTDTQYF
TGTGCCAGCAGCCTCTGGGAGGCCGGCACAGATACGCAGTATTTT
>TRBJ1-2|TRBV6-5|few|NA
CASSYMEGNGYGYTF
TGTGCCAGCAGTTACATGGAGGGAAACGGGTATGGCTACACCTTC